One sample yielded the 28 T cell receptor beta chains listed below, sequenced in a study of Graves' ophthalmopathy and Graves' hyperthyroidism. Amplification of TCR beta CDR3 regions used RNA transcripts. Second-round multiplex PCR followed a first-round RT-PCR using HTBI primers. TCRdb used MiXCR to reprocess the multiplex PCR reads, holding one entry per CDR3 protein. Here the sample spans approximately 460,000 distinct CDR3 sequences, roughly an eighth being singletons. The specimen was blood. These receptors were collected from a woman under 40 with Graves' ophthalmopathy.

The rearrangement links TRBV28 to TRBJ2-7; D may be TRBD1 (6 bases). V was clipped by 5 bases and J by 4 bases, with 18 bases between them. CDR3 length equals 15 residues. The germline V gene encodes CDR1 MDHEN and CDR2 SYDVKM. The DNA of the CDR3 is TGTGCCAGCAGTAAATCCGGGACATGCCTTTACGAGCAGTACTTC. Its protein is CASSKSGTCLYEQYF.

There are many counts of this clonotype. The chain couples TRBV29-1 to TRBJ1-1; 9 nucleotides agree with TRBD1. V shed 8 bases, J shed 9 bases, and the junction held 7 bases outside the gene matches. This CDR3 is built from 11 residues. Germline CDR1 SQVTM, CDR2 ANQGSEA. The DNA for the CDR3 is TGCAGCTTCGGGACAGGGCCTCAAGCTTTCTTT. This sequence encodes CSFGTGPQAFF.

This chain links TRBV11-2 with TRBJ2-5, with 9 bases that match TRBD1. This CDR3 region has 18 residues. CDR1 is SGHAT, CDR2 FQNNGV, per germline. V shed 4 bases and J 1 base; nucleotides not matched to a gene: 13. The CDR3 bases are TGTGCCAGCAGCTCAAACCTCCGGGACAGGGACCGCCAAGAGACCCAGTACTTC. Its protein product is CASSSNLRDRDRQETQYF.

In its sample, this clonotype was seen many times. V and J are TRBV15 and TRBJ2-7; TRBD2 is a possible D gene (6 bases). CDR1 is LNHNV and CDR2 is YYDKDF in the germline V gene (reference sequence). This CDR3 spans 12 amino acids. With 8 bases removed from V and 4 bases from J, the gap between germline ends came to 12 bases. The CDR3: CATATRGYEQYF. In DNA form, the CDR3 reads TGTGCCACCGCGACTAGAGGGTACGAGCAGTACTTC.

This clonotype has a count of ten or more. The rearrangement links TRBV12-3 or TRBV12-4 to TRBJ2-7, with D maybe TRBD2 (6 bases). This CDR3 contains 15 residues. Trimming shortened V by 4 bases and J by 6 bases, and 19 bases separated the two germline ends. Here the CDR3 reads CASSWGGVEYREQYF. The CDR3 DNA is TGTGCCAGCAGTTGGGGCGGGGTGGAGTATCGCGAGCAGTACTTC.

This clonotype was found many times. As DNA, the CDR3 is TGTGCCAGCTCCCTCTGGGCCTCTGGAAACACCATATATTTT. Translation gives CASSLWASGNTIYF. V is TRBV12-3 or TRBV12-4 and J is TRBJ1-3; D is undetermined. The CDR3 loop spans 14 amino acids. V was clipped by 8 bases and J by 0 bases, with 11 bases between them.

This clonotype was counted ten times or more. V usage is TRBV12-3 or TRBV12-4 and J usage is TRBJ1-1, with D maybe TRBD1 (5 bases). V was trimmed by 2 bases and J by 1 base, leaving 11 bases between them. CDR3 length equals 15 residues. The CDR3 loop is CASSLSATGNTEAFF. The CDR3 region has the DNA TGTGCCAGCAGTTTATCGGCCACAGGGAACACTGAAGCTTTCTTT.

The chain is built from TRBV5-5 and TRBJ2-2; 9 positions match TRBD1. CDR1 and CDR2 (germline): SGHKS, YYEKEE (reference sequence). J was trimmed by 6 bases and V by 3 bases; bases with no gene match: 9. There are 16 residues in the CDR3. The DNA of the CDR3 is TGTGCCAGCAGCTGGGGGACAGGGTTGATCGCCGGGGAGCTGTTTTTT. The encoded protein is CASSWGTGLIAGELFF. Complete variable domain (other parts from reference TRBV5-5 and TRBJ2-2): DAGVTQSPTHLIKTRGQQVTLRCSPISGHKSVSWYQQVLGQGPQFIFQYYEKEERGRGNFPDRFSARQFPNYSSELNVNALLLGDSALYLCASSWGTGLIAGELFFGEGSRLTVL.

This clonotype was recorded many times. The rearrangement joins TRBV10-3 to TRBJ1-1; TRBD1 aligns across 10 bases. Germline V gene sequence: CDR1 ENHRY, CDR2 SYGVKD. The CDR3 spans 14 residues. Trimming at V came to 6 bases and at J to 4 bases, leaving 5 bases not matched to a gene. The CDR3 sequence: CAIRGDRGGTEAFF. The DNA for the CDR3 is TGTGCCATCAGAGGGGACAGGGGAGGCACTGAAGCTTTCTTT.

CDR3: CASSFRLYYEQYF. Here the CDR3 DNA reads TGTGCCAGCAGTTTCCGACTGTACTACGAGCAGTACTTC. The V gene is TRBV27, the J gene TRBJ2-5; D is unclear. The J call may not be correct, given that the DNA end is closer to TRBJ2-7. This CDR3 region has 13 residues. Germline CDR1 reads MNHEY; CDR2 reads SMNVEV (reference sequence).

This sequence joins TRBV20-1 and TRBJ1-2; 8 positions match TRBD1. CDR3 length: 14 amino acids. The V gene end was trimmed by 6 bases and the J gene end by 0 bases; junction bases not matched to a gene: 6. The V gene's germline CDR1 is DFQATT and CDR2 SNEGSKA (reference sequence). The CDR3 sequence is CSAPGQGANYGYTF. The CDR3 DNA sequence: TGCAGTGCCCCAGGACAGGGAGCTAACTATGGCTACACCTTC.

This clonotype was seen many times. J is TRBJ2-7 and V is TRBV12-3 or TRBV12-4, with D tentatively TRBD2 (6 bases). Trimming shortened V by 4 bases and J by 6 bases, and 13 bases separated the two germline ends. The CDR3 is 13 residues long. The CDR3 nucleotides are TGTGCCAGCAGTTATATGGGCGGGGTCGAGCAGTACTTC. Translation gives CASSYMGGVEQYF.

Many counts were recorded for this clonotype. One junction end disagrees with the germline gene, perhaps due to a read error. This rearrangement joins TRBV6-2 or TRBV6-3 to TRBJ2-6; no reliable D call. Germline CDR1 and CDR2: MNHEY and SVGEGT. The CDR3 covers 16 residues. CDR3 DNA sequence: TGTGCCGGCAGTTACCGACGGTTCTCTGGGGCCAACGTCCTGACTTTC. Translation gives CAGSYRRFSGANVLTF.

The chain carries TRBV12-3 or TRBV12-4 and TRBJ1-1; the D is unclear. This CDR3 region has 15 residues. V lost 7 bases, J lost 0 bases, and 15 bases lay in between. CDR3 coding DNA: TGTGCCAGCATTCCTTGGCAGGCGGTGAACACTGAAGCTTTCTTT. Its translation: CASIPWQAVNTEAFF.

This clonotype was counted many times. The rearrangement joins TRBV28 to TRBJ1-1; D unclear. V lost 1 base to trimming and J lost 0 bases, with 9 bases between them. The germline gives CDR1 MDHEN, CDR2 SYDVKM. There are 15 residues in the CDR3. CDR3 sequence (DNA): TGTGCCAGCAGTTTATCGGTCAGACTGAACACTGAAGCTTTCTTT. Translation gives CASSLSVRLNTEAFF.

This clonotype was seen many times. The chain is built from TRBV12-3 or TRBV12-4 and TRBJ1-1, with D maybe TRBD1 (6 bases). The CDR3 runs 17 residues. V dropped 4 bases and J dropped 0 bases, with 18 bases sitting between them. CDR3 amino acids: CASSSAQGWNMNTEAFF. CDR3 sequence (DNA): TGTGCCAGCAGTTCCGCCCAGGGGTGGAACATGAACACTGAAGCTTTCTTT.

This clonotype was seen only a few times. This chain uses TRBV4-2 with TRBJ2-2; 9 bases fit TRBD1. J gave up 2 bases and V 4 bases, and 8 bases lay outside the gene matches. The V gene's germline CDR1 is LGHNA and CDR2 YNFKEQ. The CDR3 contains 17 residues. CDR3 nucleotide sequence: TGTGCCAGCAGCCGGTTAGGACAGGGGTATAACACCGGGGAGCTGTTTTTT. Protein sequence: CASSRLGQGYNTGELFF.

In the case of this clonotype: This clone may be a read error of a much larger clone one base away. The V call is TRBV30, the J call TRBJ2-7; a possible D gene is TRBD1 (7 bases). This CDR3 comprises 14 residues. Deletions cut 7 bases from V and 6 bases from J, with 22 bases between. Germline values: CDR1 GTSNPN, CDR2 SVGIG (reference sequence). The CDR3 coding sequence is TGTGCCTCCCAGCGACAGGGCGGGGTTGGCGAGCAGTACTTC. This sequence encodes CASQRQGGVGEQYF.

A word on this clonotype: A single base separates this from a much larger clone, so it may be a read error. The chain has TRBV9 and TRBJ1-5; tentative D call: TRBD1 (5 bases). Germline CDR1 and CDR2: SGDLS and YYNGEE. Trimming shortened V by 0 bases and J by 9 bases, and 19 bases separated the two germline ends. The CDR3 runs 16 residues. The CDR3 bases are TGTGCCAGCAGCGTAGGGCCAGGGAAGTCGGATCGGCCCCAGCATTTT. Translating gives CASSVGPGKSDRPQHF.

This clonotype was picked up a small number of times. This sequence joins TRBV9 and TRBJ2-2, with TRBD1 identical over 7 bases. Germline trimming cut 0 bases from V and 3 bases from J; bases unmatched to any gene: 8. From germline, CDR1 is SGDLS and CDR2 YYNGEE. The CDR3 has 17 residues. This CDR3 is CASSVGTGTDDTGELFF. The DNA of the CDR3 is TGTGCCAGCAGCGTAGGTACCGGGACAGATGACACCGGGGAGCTGTTTTTT.

This clonotype was observed many times. The V and J genes are TRBV12-3 or TRBV12-4 and TRBJ1-5, with unresolved D. Trimming took off 5 bases at V and 5 bases at J, with 13 bases between the two ends. The CDR3 is 14 amino acids. Here the CDR3 DNA reads TGTGCCAGCAGTCAACGGACGGTGGATCAGCCCCAGCATTTT. Protein: CASSQRTVDQPQHF.

This clonotype was seen at least ten times. The rearrangement joins TRBV10-3 to TRBJ2-7, with 13 bases fitting TRBD2. This CDR3 contains 17 residues. Germline V gives CDR1 ENHRY, CDR2 SYGVKD. Germline trimming cut 2 bases from V and 0 bases from J; bases unmatched to any gene: 4. The CDR3 sequence: CAISEPRTSGSSYEQYF. CDR3 DNA: TGTGCCATCAGTGAGCCTCGGACTAGCGGGAGCTCCTACGAGCAGTACTTC.

This clonotype showed up many times. The V gene is TRBV24-1, the J gene TRBJ2-5, with D possibly being TRBD1 (5 bases). Germline lookup yields CDR1 KGHDR and CDR2 SFDVKD. The V end lost 3 bases, the J end lost 0 bases, and 10 bases lay between the germline ends. The CDR3 runs 15 residues. The CDR3 sequence: CATSDRDSHQETQYF. CDR3 nucleotides: TGTGCCACCAGTGATCGCGACAGTCACCAAGAGACCCAGTACTTC.

This clonotype was counted at least ten times. The genes are TRBV7-9 and TRBJ2-2; a possible D gene is TRBD1 (6 bases). Germline CDR1 is SEHNR and CDR2 is FQNEAQ (reference sequence). The V end was cut by 9 bases, the J end by 4 bases, with 9 bases between. The CDR3 is 12 residues long. CDR3 amino acids: CASTGSTGELFF. The CDR3 region has the DNA TGTGCCAGTACAGGGTCCACCGGGGAGCTGTTTTTT.

This clonotype has ten or more counts. The rearrangement joins TRBV12-3 or TRBV12-4 to TRBJ1-5; D ambiguous. This CDR3 contains 13 residues. Trimming removed 6 bases from V and 3 bases from J, with 9 bases in between. CDR3 in DNA: TGTGCCAGCAGCCTCCAACTCAATCAGCCCCAGCATTTT. Amino acid sequence: CASSLQLNQPQHF.

V usage is TRBV12-3 or TRBV12-4 and J usage is TRBJ2-7; 11 nucleotides align to TRBD1. The V segment lost 5 bases and the J segment 2 bases; nucleotides outside the gene matches: 8. CDR3 length: 16 residues. The CDR3 nucleotides are TGTGCCAGCAGTGCTTTGTGGACAGGGGGCCCCTACGAGCAGTACTTC. The encoded protein is CASSALWTGGPYEQYF.

Many counts were recorded for this clonotype. The chain recombines TRBV28 with TRBJ1-1; 7 nucleotides agree with TRBD1. There are 16 residues in the CDR3. After removal of 5 bases from V and 0 bases from J, the junction contained 9 bases not matched to a gene. Germline assignment: CDR1 MDHEN and CDR2 SYDVKM. CDR3 in DNA: TGTGCCAGCAGTATACCGGGACAGCTCATGAACACTGAAGCTTTCTTT. Residues: CASSIPGQLMNTEAFF.

This clonotype has just a few counts. V is TRBV2 and J is TRBJ2-7; D possibly corresponds to TRBD1 (6 bases). Trimming shortened V by 7 bases and J by 3 bases, and 25 bases separated the two germline ends. Looked up from germline, CDR1 is SNHLY and CDR2 is FYNNEI. CDR3 length: 17 amino acids. CDR3 in DNA: TGTGCCAGCACCGACCTCGGCGGACAGCTTCCCTACTACGAGCAGTACTTC. Its translation is CASTDLGGQLPYYEQYF.